Following are 16 T cell receptor beta chains from one sample sequenced in a study of cytomegalovirus exposure and HLA in healthy donors. The study ran its PCR with 60 Vbeta and 13 Jbeta primers. Clones were sequenced by immunoSEQ multiplex PCR, and TCRdb holds only the in-frame ones, with some missing. Among approximately 130,000 clones, roughly four fifths were seen once, and the ten largest hold 1% to 1.5%. Sequencing was done on a sample of PBMCs. These receptors originate from a girl aged 2-15 years in good health and CMV-seronegative.

This clone came up a few times. CDR3 residues: CASSLKLGGVAEAFF. The DNA of the CDR3 is TGTGCCAGCAGTTTAAAACTAGGGGGCGTCGCTGAAGCTTTCTTT. The chain employs TRBV6-6 and TRBJ1-1; 7 bases fit TRBD1. Germline V gene sequence: CDR1 MNHNY, CDR2 SVGAGI (reference sequence). With 4 bases clipped from V and 6 bases from J, the junction kept 11 bases outside the gene matches. The CDR3 covers 15 residues.

This chain links TRBV27 with TRBJ2-7; D not resolved. CDR1 and CDR2 (germline): MNHEY, SMNVEV (reference sequence). Trimming stripped 3 bases from V and 7 bases from J, with 10 bases between. The CDR3 is 12 residues long. The CDR3 region has the DNA TGTGCCAGCAGTTTTCTCCACGGGGAGCAGTACTTC. It codes for CASSFLHGEQYF.

The genes are TRBV5-4 and TRBJ1-2; tentatively, D is TRBD1 (5 bases). V was trimmed by 6 bases and J by 6 bases, leaving 15 bases between them. Germline V gives CDR1 SGHNT, CDR2 YYREEE (reference sequence). This CDR3 has 13 amino acids. DNA for the CDR3: TGTGCCAGCACCCAGCGGGGGATCGATGGCTACACCTTC. Its translation: CASTQRGIDGYTF.

V gene TRBV7-2 combines with J gene TRBJ1-4, with D perhaps matching TRBD1 (6 bases). The CDR3 is 14 residues long. Trimming took off 6 bases at V and 3 bases at J, with 11 bases between the two ends. Germline lookup yields CDR1 SGHTA and CDR2 FQGNSA. CDR3: CASRQGGANEKLFF. The DNA of the CDR3 is TGTGCCAGCAGACAAGGGGGGGCTAATGAAAAACTGTTTTTT.

This clone showed up just once. This CDR3 fails to terminate in the conserved phenylalanine or tryptophan, so it likely reflects a read error. The CDR3 here is CASSQERGQTAFL. The CDR3 region has the DNA TGCGCCAGCAGCCAAGAACGGGGACAGACGGCTTTCCTT. This chain links TRBV4-1 with TRBJ1-1; 7 positions match TRBD1. The germline V gene has CDR1 MGHRA and CDR2 YSYEKL. V trimming: 0 bases; J trimming: 11 bases; junction bases outside the gene matches: 6. This CDR3 comprises 13 residues.

The chain combines TRBV6-1 with TRBJ2-7; 9 nucleotides agree with TRBD1. With 2 bases clipped from V and 4 bases from J, the junction kept 9 bases outside the gene matches. Germline V gene data show CDR1 as MNHNS and CDR2 as SASEGT. CDR3 length: 16 residues. The CDR3 bases are TGTGCCAGCAGTGAAACAGGGGGCAGGGGGCAGTACGAGCAGTACTTC. This sequence encodes CASSETGGRGQYEQYF.

This clone was seen only a few times. The V call is TRBV10-3, the J call TRBJ2-3; D possibly corresponds to TRBD2 (5 bases). Trimming took 1 base from V and 3 from J, leaving 14 bases between them. Germline V gene lookup returns CDR1 ENHRY and CDR2 SYGVKD. CDR3 length equals 16 residues. CDR3 protein: CAISEWSGSETDTQYF. The CDR3 DNA reads TGTGCCATCAGTGAGTGGTCGGGGAGCGAGACAGATACGCAGTATTTT.

The table lists this clone with a few counts. J is TRBJ2-5 and V is TRBV5-4, with 11 positions matching TRBD2. There are 16 residues in the CDR3. The ends lost 1 base at V and 4 bases at J; junction bases unmatched: 6. Germline lookup yields CDR1 SGHNT and CDR2 YYREEE (reference sequence). The CDR3 nucleotides read TGTGCCAGCAGCTTGACTATGCTAGCGGGAGGAGAGACCCAGTACTTC. This encodes CASSLTMLAGGETQYF.

This clone is a singleton in its sample. The CDR3 DNA sequence: TGTGCCAGCAGCTTGGCCCGGGGAGCGGGAGGGCAAGAGACCCAGTACTTC. Translating gives CASSLARGAGGQETQYF. The chain has TRBV5-5 and TRBJ2-5, with 10 bases lining up with TRBD2. This CDR3 has 17 amino acids. V lost 0 bases, J lost 2 bases, and 7 bases stayed unmatched. Germline lookup yields CDR1 SGHKS and CDR2 YYEKEE (reference sequence).

This clone appeared a few times. This chain uses TRBV5-8 with TRBJ2-7; D is ambiguous. Trimming shortened V by 0 bases and J by 3 bases, and 4 bases separated the two germline ends. The CDR3 has 12 amino acids. The germline CDR1 and CDR2 sequences are SGHTS and YDEGEE. In nucleotides, the CDR3 is TGTGCCAGCAGCTTGGAACACTACGAGCAGTACTTC. Protein: CASSLEHYEQYF.

The rearrangement joins TRBV9 to TRBJ2-2, with 8 positions matching TRBD2. Germline assignment: CDR1 SGDLS and CDR2 YYNGEE. CDR3 size: 16 residues. Trimming at V came to 4 bases and at J to 0 bases, leaving 5 bases not matched to a gene. The chain's CDR3 is CASSTSGGPNTGELFF. The CDR3 DNA reads TGTGCCAGCAGCACAAGCGGGGGACCGAACACCGGGGAGCTGTTTTTT.

This clone was seen a handful of times. This chain links TRBV2 with TRBJ1-1; D is unresolved. Trimming removed 4 bases from V and 1 base from J, with 7 bases in between. CDR1 and CDR2 from the germline V gene are SNHLY and FYNNEI. The CDR3 spans 13 residues. The CDR3 DNA reads as TGTGCCAGCAGTGCACAGCCGAACACTGAAGCTTTCTTT. This translates into CASSAQPNTEAFF.

J is TRBJ2-1 and V is TRBV9; 10 bases line up with TRBD2. The CDR3 loop spans 14 amino acids. Trimming cost V 4 bases and J 8 bases; bases outside gene matches: 6. Germline V CDR1 and CDR2: SGDLS, YYNGEE. The CDR3 loop is CASSPLAGAYEQFF. The CDR3 DNA sequence: TGTGCCAGCAGCCCGCTAGCGGGAGCCTATGAGCAGTTCTTC.

The chain employs TRBV2 and TRBJ2-7; 7 bases align to TRBD1. Germline CDR1 is SNHLY and CDR2 is FYNNEI. CDR3 size: 13 residues. Trimming at V came to 4 bases and at J to 6 bases, leaving 6 bases not matched to a gene. The CDR3 region is CASSGQGVREQYF. As DNA, the CDR3 is TGTGCCAGCAGTGGGCAGGGGGTTCGCGAGCAGTACTTC.

The V gene is TRBV5-1, the J gene TRBJ2-1; 9 nucleotides align to TRBD2. Germline V gene sequence: CDR1 SGHRS, CDR2 YFSETQ. The J segment lost 8 bases and the V segment lost 4 bases, leaving 10 bases of the junction unmatched. The CDR3 sequence is 15 residues long. CDR3 sequence: CASSPRGGGADEQFF. Written as DNA, the CDR3 is TGCGCCAGCAGCCCGAGAGGCGGGGGGGCAGATGAGCAGTTCTTC.

This chain joins TRBV27 and TRBJ1-6; D is uncertain. This CDR3 spans 16 amino acids. V gave up 2 bases and J gave up 4 bases, with 12 bases separating them. From germline, CDR1 is MNHEY and CDR2 SMNVEV (reference sequence). The CDR3 DNA follows: TGTGCCAGCAGTTTAACCACTAGGGCGTATAATTCACCCCTCCACTTT. Translation: CASSLTTRAYNSPLHF.